What follows are 13 T cell receptor beta chains derived from one specimen sequenced in a study of T cell repertoires in cytomegalovirus infection. TCRdb analysed the reads with MiXCR anew, one entry per CDR3 protein. The repertoire holds about 360,000 distinct CDR3 sequences, with 15% to 20% as singletons. What was sequenced was PBMCs. These receptors were obtained from a human donor in good health (CMV status not recorded). Some clones in this sample may be carry-over from other donors' samples.

This clonotype showed up many times. The V call is TRBV4-3, the J call TRBJ2-1; D remains ambiguous. Germline V CDR1 and CDR2: LGHNA, YSLEER. Deletions cut 4 bases from V and 8 bases from J, with 15 bases between. CDR3 length: 14 amino acids. CDR3 sequence (DNA): TGCGCCAGCAGCCGAGGACCCTATTTCGATGAGCAGTTCTTC. It translates to CASSRGPYFDEQFF.

The sample holds a few counts of this clonotype. The chain links TRBV7-9 to TRBJ1-1, with a weak D call TRBD1 (6 bases). The CDR3 is 12 amino acids. Germline V gives CDR1 SEHNR, CDR2 FQNEAQ (reference sequence). The V and J ends lost 6 bases and 3 bases respectively, with 8 bases between them. Here the CDR3 DNA reads TGTGCCAGCAGAGACAGGTACACTGAAGCTTTCTTT. It codes for CASRDRYTEAFF.

At least ten counts were recorded for this clonotype. The DNA for the CDR3 is TGTGCCACCGAAATGCCCTCTGGAAACACCATATATTTT. The encoded protein is CATEMPSGNTIYF. This chain joins TRBV7-9 and TRBJ1-3, with no clear D. V lost 10 bases and J lost 0, with 10 bases in between. The CDR3 is 13 amino acids. Per the germline V gene, CDR1 is SEHNR and CDR2 is FQNEAQ (reference sequence).

This clonotype was counted ten times or more. This CDR3 is CASSSSGTGFAEAFF. The CDR3 DNA reads TGTGCCAGCAGTTCCTCCGGGACAGGGTTCGCTGAAGCTTTCTTT. The V gene is TRBV28, the J gene TRBJ1-1, with 9 bases matching TRBD1. V trimming: 4 bases; J trimming: 6 bases; junction bases outside the gene matches: 9. Germline CDR1 and CDR2: MDHEN and SYDVKM. The CDR3 extends over 15 amino acids.

The rearrangement links TRBV28 to TRBJ2-7; weak D call: TRBD1 (5 bases). V lost 3 bases and J lost 6, with 12 bases in between. The CDR3 loop spans 13 amino acids. The germline CDR1 and CDR2 sequences are MDHEN and SYDVKM. The CDR3 DNA is TGTGCCAGCAGTTTTTTTTTGGGGCCCGAGCAGTACTTC. Its protein product is CASSFFLGPEQYF.

The chain carries TRBV2 and TRBJ2-7; 8 bases fit TRBD1. The CDR3 extends over 14 amino acids. CDR1 and CDR2 from the germline V gene are SNHLY and FYNNEI. V trimming: 2 bases; J trimming: 4 bases; junction bases outside the gene matches: 4. The CDR3 is CASSEQGATYEQYF. The CDR3, as DNA: TGTGCCAGCAGTGAACAGGGGGCTACTTACGAGCAGTACTTC.

This clonotype was found many times. The chain joins TRBV7-2 to TRBJ2-7; TRBD2 matches at 9 bases. After removal of 6 bases from V and 1 base from J, the junction contained 16 bases not matched to a gene. Germline-derived CDR1 and CDR2 are SGHTA and FQGNSA. This CDR3 is 18 amino acids long. CDR3 sequence (DNA): TGTGCCAGCAGTTCCACCGGGGCTAGCGGGAAGAATTCCTACGAGCAGTACTTC. Encoded protein: CASSSTGASGKNSYEQYF.

The chain carries TRBV12-3 or TRBV12-4 and TRBJ1-1; no definite D call. V lost 7 bases and J lost 6, with 18 bases in between. This CDR3 has 14 amino acids. CDR3 in amino acids: CASTPVGYLAEAFF. The CDR3, as DNA: TGTGCCAGCACCCCAGTCGGGTACTTGGCTGAAGCTTTCTTT.

This chain connects TRBV20-1 to TRBJ2-1; D may be TRBD2 (6 bases). V lost 6 bases to trimming and J lost 5 bases, with 23 bases between them. The CDR3 runs 16 residues. Germline CDR1 is DFQATT and CDR2 is SNEGSKA (reference sequence). The CDR3 nucleotides read TGCAGTGCCACGCTATCATGGCTAGCGAAAGACAATGAGCAGTTCTTC. The encoded protein is CSATLSWLAKDNEQFF.

This clonotype was seen at least ten times. CDR3 bases: TGTGCCAGCATCACCAATCCGGGACAGGGGATTGAGCAGTTCTTC. It translates to CASITNPGQGIEQFF. This rearrangement joins TRBV7-2 to TRBJ2-1, with 10 nucleotides matching TRBD1. J gave up 9 bases and V 7 bases, and 12 bases lay outside the gene matches. From germline, CDR1 is SGHTA and CDR2 FQGNSA. The CDR3 is made up of 15 amino acids.

This clonotype was recorded many times. The chain couples TRBV7-2 to TRBJ1-1; D not resolved. The CDR3 contains 14 residues. Trimming took off 5 bases at V and 0 bases at J, with 10 bases between the two ends. CDR1 is SGHTA, CDR2 FQGNSA, per germline. This CDR3 reads CASSTERVNTEAFF. The CDR3 coding sequence is TGTGCCAGCAGCACCGAGAGGGTGAACACTGAAGCTTTCTTT.

This clonotype was detected many times. The chain carries TRBV12-3 or TRBV12-4 and TRBJ1-2, with D perhaps matching TRBD1 (5 bases). This CDR3 is built from 12 residues. The V end lost 6 bases, the J end lost 4 bases, and 9 bases lay between the germline ends. CDR3 loop: CASSLQGYGYTF. The CDR3 DNA follows: TGTGCCAGCAGCTTGCAGGGCTATGGCTACACCTTC.

This clonotype appeared many times. The rearrangement uses TRBV7-8 and TRBJ2-5, with TRBD2 identical over 7 bases. J was trimmed by 5 bases and V by 4 bases; bases with no gene match: 10. Germline V gene data show CDR1 as SGHVS and CDR2 as FQNEAQ. This CDR3 contains 15 residues. The CDR3 nucleotides read TGTGCCAGCAGCTCCCCGCGGGAGAGCAGGGAGACCCAGTACTTC. Protein: CASSSPRESRETQYF.